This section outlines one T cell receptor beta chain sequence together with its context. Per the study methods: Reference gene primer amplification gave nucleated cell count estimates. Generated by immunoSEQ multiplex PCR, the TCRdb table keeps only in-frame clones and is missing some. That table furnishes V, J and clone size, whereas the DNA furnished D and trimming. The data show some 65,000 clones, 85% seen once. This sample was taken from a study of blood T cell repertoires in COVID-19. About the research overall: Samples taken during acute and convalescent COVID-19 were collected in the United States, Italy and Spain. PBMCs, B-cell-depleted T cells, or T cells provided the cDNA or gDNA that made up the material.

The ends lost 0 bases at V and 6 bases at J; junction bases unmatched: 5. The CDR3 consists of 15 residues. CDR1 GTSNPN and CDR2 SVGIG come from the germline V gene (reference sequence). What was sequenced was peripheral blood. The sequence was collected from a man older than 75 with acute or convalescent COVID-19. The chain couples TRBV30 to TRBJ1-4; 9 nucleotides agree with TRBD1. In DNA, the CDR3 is TGTGCCTGGAGTGTTACAGGGGGCTCGGATGAAAAACTGTTTTTT. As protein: CAWSVTGGSDEKLFF. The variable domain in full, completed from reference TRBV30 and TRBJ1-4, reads SQTIHQWPATLVQPVGSPLSLECTVEGTSNPNLYWYRQAAGRGLQLLFYSVGIGQISSEVPQNLSASRPQDRQFILSSKKLLLSDSGFYLCAWSVTGGSDEKLFFGSGTQLSVL.